This T cell receptor (beta chain) was profiled in a study of technical replicates of blood from a few donors. Profiling relied on immunoSEQ multiplex PCR, and the TCRdb table lists in-frame clones only, not all of them. Counted here are about 12,000 clones, roughly 95% occurring once; the ten biggest clones make up more than 6%. What was sequenced was PBMCs. The TCR sequence derives from a human donor in good health.

CDR3 DNA: TGTGCCAGCCCGGGCGGGTCTGAAGCTTTCTTT. It is translated as CASPGGSEAFF. The V gene is TRBV28, the J gene TRBJ1-1; no clear D. The CDR3 spans 11 residues. The V gene's germline CDR1 is MDHEN and CDR2 SYDVKM. Trimming shortened V by 8 bases and J by 6 bases, and 10 bases separated the two germline ends.